This T cell receptor beta chain was documented in a study of T cells in Graves' hyperthyroidism and ophthalmopathy. Whole-study context: Peripheral blood was obtained at initial diagnosis, preceding any treatment.

Study conclusions and caveats: Among thyroid clonotypes expanded above 0.001, most also appeared in blood.

Hyperthyroidism, newly diagnosed and lasting under 2 months, affected patients aged 18 to 65. Each diagnosis drew on symptoms, thyroxine, TRAb, thyroid ultrasound and orbital computed tomography findings. V was pared by 6 bases and J by 3 bases, with 17 bases between. The CDR3 is 15 amino acids. From germline, CDR1 is MNHEY and CDR2 SVGEGT. RNA transcripts served as the template for amplifying TCR beta CDR3 regions. A first-round RT-PCR of the TCR CDR3 used the HTBI primer set. MiXCR, applied by TCRdb to the multiplex PCR reads, yields one record per CDR3 protein. The table has under 700,000 distinct CDR3 sequences, around 17% seen once. To note about this clonotype: As yet, its antigen is unknown.

Input material: blood. The V gene is TRBV6-2 or TRBV6-3, the J gene TRBJ1-1; TRBD1 is a possible D gene (6 bases). This clonotype was obtained from a woman aged 18-29 years with Graves' hyperthyroidism. CDR3 sequence (DNA): TGTGCCAGCAGGAACAGGGTAGGGGCGTACACTGAAGCTTTCTTT. It translates to CASRNRVGAYTEAFF.